Listed below are T cell receptor beta chains from one sample, sequenced in a study of CD8 T cells in ankylosing spondylitis. TCRdb passed the 5' RACE reads through MiXCR, listing each CDR3 protein once. The data hold roughly 350,000 distinct CDR3 sequences, with roughly 8% observed a single time. Sequencing was performed on blood, either unsorted or a sorted T cell fraction (not recorded which). The receptors were gathered from a male donor with ankylosing spondylitis. Both conserved end residues are part of each CDR3. A D gene is named only where the DNA matches it firmly. A row's size may be missing; if present it is once, few, many or a size class.

V gene,clone size,D gene,J gene,CDR3 DNA,CDR3 protein
TRBV5-1,-,-,TRBJ2-1,TGCGCCAGCAGCAACAGGGCCCGCCTTTACAATGAGCAGTTCTTC,CASSNRARLYNEQFF
TRBV20-1,-,TRBD2,TRBJ2-4,TGCAGCATTCAAGCGGGAGGGCCGGGCAAAAACATTCAGTACTTC,CSIQAGGPGKNIQYF
TRBV6-2/TRBV6-3,-,-,TRBJ2-1,TGTGCCAGCAGTCAACTTCGGGGACTGAACTACAATGAGCAGTTCTTC,CASSQLRGLNYNEQFF
TRBV3-1,many,-,TRBJ2-7,TGTGCCAGCAGCCAAGATGTTACCAGGGACTACGAGCAGTACTTC,CASSQDVTRDYEQYF
TRBV29-1,few,TRBD2,TRBJ2-2,TGCAGCGTTGAGGGGCCCCAGCGGGAGGGTGGCGGGGAGCTGTTTTTT,CSVEGPQREGGGELFF
TRBV5-1,few,TRBD2,TRBJ2-3,TGCGCCAGCAGCTTGTTCGCGGGAGTCGGCACAGATACGCAGTATTTT,CASSLFAGVGTDTQYF
TRBV27,few,TRBD1,TRBJ1-1,TGTGCCAGCAGTCCCCGGACAGGTCGGAACACTGAAGCTTTCTTT,CASSPRTGRNTEAFF
TRBV6-1,many,-,TRBJ2-1,TGTGCCAGCCGGAGTTTAGGGGCTAGCTTCAATGAGCAGTTCTTC,CASRSLGASFNEQFF
TRBV28,few,TRBD1,TRBJ2-7,TGTGCCAGCAGTTTGCGACCCTTCCCGGGACAGGGATACGAGCAGTACTTC,CASSLRPFPGQGYEQYF
TRBV3-1,-,TRBD1,TRBJ2-1,TGTGCCAGCAGCCGGGGGACAGGGGGCCGTTCCTACAATGAGCAGTTCTTC,CASSRGTGGRSYNEQFF
TRBV12-3/TRBV12-4,many,-,TRBJ2-7,TGTGCCAGCAGTTTTGAGAGCTACGAGCAGTACTTC,CASSFESYEQYF
TRBV15,many,TRBD2,TRBJ2-4,TGTGCCACCAGCAGAAAGCGGGAGGGCCAAAACATTCAGTACTTC,CATSRKREGQNIQYF
TRBV5-1,many,-,TRBJ2-6,TGCGCCAGCAGCTTAGTCGGAAGCTCTGGGGCCAACGTCCTGACTTTC,CASSLVGSSGANVLTF
TRBV14,many,TRBD2,TRBJ2-1,TGTGCCAGTCGCGGGAGGGCCTACAATGAGCAGTTCTTC,CASRGRAYNEQFF
TRBV28,-,TRBD2,TRBJ2-1,TGTGCCAGCAGTTCCCAGACTAGCGGGACGGATGAGCAGTTCTTC,CASSSQTSGTDEQFF
TRBV13,-,TRBD2,TRBJ2-1,TGTGCCAGCAGCTTAAATCCGGGAGGTTCCTACAATGAGCAGTTCTTC,CASSLNPGGSYNEQFF
TRBV4-2,-,TRBD2,TRBJ2-5,TGTGCCAGCAGCCAAGATAGCGGGACTAGCGGGCGGGGGGCAGAGACCCAGTACTTC,CASSQDSGTSGRGAETQYF
TRBV6-5,few,-,TRBJ2-1,TGTGCCAGCAGTTACCCAGCGGGCAAGACCTACAATGAGCAGTTCTTC,CASSYPAGKTYNEQFF
TRBV12-3/TRBV12-4,many,TRBD2,TRBJ2-1,TGTGCCAGCACCCCTAGCGGGGCCTACAATGAGCAGTTCTTC,CASTPSGAYNEQFF
TRBV3-1,many,-,TRBJ2-5,TGTGCCAGCAGCCAAGTCGCTAGCGCATACTTTGGGGGAGAGACCCAGTACTTC,CASSQVASAYFGGETQYF
TRBV2,few,TRBD2,TRBJ2-7,TGTGCCAGCAGTGAAGCGCTACTAGCGGCAAGCTCCTACGAGCAGTACTTC,CASSEALLAASSYEQYF
TRBV4-1,few,TRBD2,TRBJ2-7,TGCGCCAGCAGCCAAGGTATTCTAGCGGGAGACTACGAGCAGTACTTC,CASSQGILAGDYEQYF
TRBV7-8,many,TRBD1,TRBJ1-4,TGTGCCAGCAGCTTAGCCGGGACAGATGTTAATGAAAAACTGTTTTTT,CASSLAGTDVNEKLFF
TRBV20-1,few,-,TRBJ2-1,TGCAGTGCTTCCTTCGAGCAGTTCTTC,CSASFEQFF
TRBV29-1,many,TRBD1,TRBJ1-5,TGCAGCGTTGCTACAGGGGGCCAGGGCAATCAGCCCCAGCATTTT,CSVATGGQGNQPQHF
TRBV5-1,many,TRBD2,TRBJ2-1,TGCGCCAGCAACCCGACTAGCGGGACCAATGAGCAGTTCTTC,CASNPTSGTNEQFF
TRBV7-9,few,-,TRBJ2-4,TGTGCCAGCAGCTTAGGACGCGGGACCTTCCAAAACATTCAGTACTTC,CASSLGRGTFQNIQYF
TRBV5-1,many,TRBD2,TRBJ2-7,TGCGCCAGTCAACTAGCGGGAGGCTCCTACGAGCAGTACTTC,CASQLAGGSYEQYF
TRBV5-1,few,-,TRBJ2-1,TGCGCCAGCAGCCCCGGTGCGACTAGGTCCTACAATGAGCAGTTCTTC,CASSPGATRSYNEQFF
TRBV12-3/TRBV12-4,few,TRBD1,TRBJ2-6,TGTGCCAGCAGCCCGCCGGGACAGGTAACTGGGGCCAACGTCCTGACTTTC,CASSPPGQVTGANVLTF
TRBV20-1,many,-,TRBJ2-1,TGCAGTGCTAGCGTGGTGACTGGGTACAATGAGCAGTTCTTC,CSASVVTGYNEQFF
TRBV18,few,TRBD1,TRBJ2-7,TGTGCCAGCTCACCTCTTACAGGGGGCCTGAACGAGCAGTACTTC,CASSPLTGGLNEQYF
TRBV5-1,-,TRBD1,TRBJ2-1,TGCGCCAGCAGCCAGGGACAGGGGGGCTACAATGAGCAGTTCTTC,CASSQGQGGYNEQFF
TRBV7-2,few,TRBD2,TRBJ2-5,TGTGCCAGCAGCTTAGGCCTAGCGGGAGAAGGAGAGACCCAGTACTTC,CASSLGLAGEGETQYF
TRBV4-1,many,-,TRBJ2-7,TGCGCCAGCAGCCAAGACGCGCGGGACTACGAGCAGTACTTC,CASSQDARDYEQYF
TRBV12-3/TRBV12-4,few,TRBD2,TRBJ2-3,TGTGCCAGCAGCCTCGGACTAGCGGGACTCCCACCCGTAGATACGCAGTATTTT,CASSLGLAGLPPVDTQYF
TRBV2,few,TRBD1,TRBJ2-1,TGTGCCAGCAGAGGACAGGGCTCCTACAATGAGCAGTTCTTC,CASRGQGSYNEQFF
TRBV7-9,-,-,TRBJ1-2,TGTGCCAGCAGCTTAAAAGGGGTCAGCCCGTCCCACTATGGCTACACCTTC,CASSLKGVSPSHYGYTF
TRBV5-1,many,-,TRBJ1-5,TGCGCCAGCAGCTTGGTGGCAGGCTCCAATCAGCCCCAGCATTTT,CASSLVAGSNQPQHF
TRBV7-3,few,TRBD1,TRBJ2-2,TGTGCCAGCAGCTTAACAGGGGACAGCGCGAACACCGGGGAGCTGTTTTTT,CASSLTGDSANTGELFF
TRBV28,-,-,TRBJ1-5,TGTGCCAGCAGTGGGGGGGGGCAGCCCCAGCATTTT,CASSGGGQPQHF
TRBV6-2/TRBV6-3,-,TRBD2,TRBJ2-1,TGTGCCAGCAGCAACGGACTAGCGGGGTTGTTTGAGCAGTTCTTC,CASSNGLAGLFEQFF
TRBV6-2/TRBV6-3,few,TRBD2,TRBJ2-3,TGTGCCAGCAGTTCGCTAGCGGGACCGCAGTATTTT,CASSSLAGPQYF
TRBV29-1,few,TRBD2,TRBJ2-7,TGCAGCGTTGAATTGCTAGCGGCCCCCTACGAGCAGTACTTC,CSVELLAAPYEQYF